The rows below give T cell receptor beta chains drawn from one sample of a study of post-analysis software for immune sequencing data. TCRdb re-called the PCR reads through MiXCR, storing one row per CDR3 protein. The sample has about 200,000 distinct CDR3 sequences, 25% to 30% seen once; the top ten hold approximately 3%. The sequenced sample was blood. The receptors derive from a girl aged 2-17 years with multiple sclerosis. The CDR3 runs from the conserved cysteine through the conserved F or W. Each record gives: clone size, V gene, D gene, J gene, CDR3 protein, CDR3 DNA. The D gene is left open where the match is weak. The size of a clone is reported for some rows only, either as once, few or many, or as a class for expanded clones.

abundance: .
v_gene: TRBV27
d_gene: .
j_gene: TRBJ1-5
CDR3aa: CASSQRGNQPQHF
CDR3nt: TGTGCCAGCAGCCAGCGGGGGAATCAGCCCCAGCATTTT

abundance: many
v_gene: TRBV12-3/TRBV12-4
d_gene: .
j_gene: TRBJ2-3
CDR3aa: CASRSSAGNSLADTQYF
CDR3nt: TGTGCCAGCAGGTCCTCTGCAGGGAACAGTTTGGCAGATACGCAGTATTTT

abundance: .
v_gene: TRBV5-1
d_gene: .
j_gene: TRBJ2-2
CDR3aa: CASTTYRTTEEPFF
CDR3nt: TGCGCCAGCACCACGTACAGAACCACCGAGGAGCCGTTTTTT

abundance: few
v_gene: TRBV27
d_gene: .
j_gene: TRBJ2-6
CDR3aa: CASSPHRVKVASGANVLTF
CDR3nt: TGTGCCAGCAGTCCACACAGGGTAAAGGTAGCCTCTGGGGCCAACGTCCTGACTTTC

abundance: .
v_gene: TRBV14
d_gene: TRBD1
j_gene: TRBJ2-7
CDR3aa: CASSQDWGQVPYEQYF
CDR3nt: TGTGCCAGCAGCCAAGATTGGGGACAGGTCCCCTACGAGCAGTACTTC

abundance: many
v_gene: TRBV6-5
d_gene: .
j_gene: TRBJ2-5
CDR3aa: CASRFPPQATQYF
CDR3nt: TGTGCCAGCAGGTTCCCCCCCCAAGCGACCCAGTACTTC

abundance: .
v_gene: TRBV3-1
d_gene: .
j_gene: TRBJ1-3
CDR3aa: CASSLTPPGNTIYF
CDR3nt: TGTGCCAGCAGCCTTACGCCTCCTGGAAACACCATATATTTT

abundance: many
v_gene: TRBV7-9
d_gene: .
j_gene: TRBJ2-7
CDR3aa: CASSIGGHPTDEQYF
CDR3nt: TGTGCCAGCAGCATCGGGGGGCACCCCACGGACGAGCAGTACTTC

abundance: few
v_gene: TRBV15
d_gene: .
j_gene: TRBJ2-6
CDR3aa: CATGVFQGSGANVLTF
CDR3nt: TGTGCCACCGGGGTTTTCCAGGGCTCTGGGGCCAACGTCCTGACTTTC

abundance: few
v_gene: TRBV20-1
d_gene: .
j_gene: TRBJ1-1
CDR3aa: CSARVGGAAEAFF
CDR3nt: TGCAGTGCTAGAGTCGGGGGCGCGGCTGAAGCTTTCTTT

abundance: .
v_gene: TRBV7-6
d_gene: .
j_gene: TRBJ2-2
CDR3aa: CASSAATNTGELFF
CDR3nt: TGTGCCAGCAGCGCCGCAACGAACACCGGGGAGCTGTTTTTT

abundance: few
v_gene: TRBV7-2
d_gene: .
j_gene: TRBJ2-5
CDR3aa: CASTRGWGNQETQYF
CDR3nt: TGTGCCAGCACCCGGGGGTGGGGGAATCAAGAGACCCAGTACTTC

abundance: many
v_gene: TRBV6-6
d_gene: TRBD2
j_gene: TRBJ2-5
CDR3aa: CASTGLAKGTQYF
CDR3nt: TGTGCCAGCACTGGACTAGCGAAGGGGACCCAGTACTTC

abundance: few
v_gene: TRBV5-1
d_gene: .
j_gene: TRBJ2-7
CDR3aa: CASSCQAGPYEQYF
CDR3nt: TGCGCCAGCAGCTGCCAGGCCGGTCCCTACGAGCAGTACTTC

abundance: few
v_gene: TRBV12-3/TRBV12-4
d_gene: .
j_gene: TRBJ1-1
CDR3aa: CASSPWGGDTEAFF
CDR3nt: TGTGCCAGCAGTCCCTGGGGAGGGGACACTGAAGCTTTCTTT